These T cell receptor beta chains were read from a single sample in a study of blood T cell repertoires in COVID-19. Clones were sequenced by immunoSEQ multiplex PCR, and TCRdb holds only the in-frame ones, with some missing. This table holds about 200,000 clones, around 86% found once. Input material: PBMCs or T cells enriched from blood (not recorded which). The receptors stem from a man aged 35 to 55 with acute COVID-19. Each CDR3 is given with its conserved first and last residue. The order of the fields is V gene, D gene, J gene, clone size, CDR3 protein, CDR3 DNA. A D gene is named only where the DNA matches it firmly. Size is stated for part of the rows, as once, few or many counts, or as a class when the clone is expanded.

TRBV4-1	-	TRBJ2-3	-	CASSHPPGVFGNTDTQYF	TGCGCCAGCAGCCACCCCCCAGGGGTCTTTGGTAACACAGATACGCAGTATTTT
TRBV4-3	TRBD2	TRBJ2-1	-	CASSQDRAGNEQFF	TGCGCCAGCAGCCAAGATAGAGCGGGAAATGAGCAGTTCTTC
TRBV2	TRBD2	TRBJ2-7	-	CASLAARTGLEGEQYF	TGTGCCAGCCTAGCGGCCCGAACAGGCTTGGAGGGCGAGCAGTACTTC
TRBV11-3	-	TRBJ2-5	-	CASSPGLNQETQYF	TGTGCCAGCAGCCCGGGACTGAACCAAGAGACCCAGTACTTC
TRBV7-8	-	TRBJ1-5	once	CASSLAAHSNQPQHF	TGTGCCAGCAGCTTAGCGGCACATAGCAATCAGCCCCAGCATTTT
TRBV15	-	TRBJ1-6	-	CATSRELLSSYNSPLHF	TGTGCCACCAGCAGAGAGCTTCTGAGCTCCTATAATTCACCCCTCCACTTT
TRBV28	-	TRBJ1-1	-	CAADGRQTNTEAFF	TGTGCCGCCGACGGGAGACAGACAAACACTGAAGCTTTCTTT
TRBV5-1	TRBD2	TRBJ2-1	-	CASSTGTSRYNEQFF	TGCGCCAGCAGCACCGGGACTAGCCGTTACAATGAGCAGTTCTTC
TRBV6-2/TRBV6-3	-	TRBJ2-7	once	CASSYSSLAKQYF	TGTGCCAGCAGTTACTCGAGTTTAGCAAAGCAGTACTTC
TRBV5-1	TRBD1	TRBJ2-7	-	CASSSETGRAYEQYF	TGCGCCAGCAGCTCCGAGACAGGGCGCGCCTACGAGCAGTACTTC
TRBV21-1	-	TRBJ1-5	-	CASSKKGWPQHF	TGTGCCAGCAGCAAAAAGGGGTGGCCCCAGCATTTT
TRBV7-9	TRBD2	TRBJ2-5	-	CASSLGLAGRETQYF	TGTGCCAGCAGCTTGGGACTAGCGGGAAGAGAGACCCAGTACTTC
TRBV2	TRBD1	TRBJ1-3	-	CASSDTMGQGTGNTIYF	TGTGCCAGCAGTGACACGATGGGACAGGGAACTGGAAACACCATATATTTT
TRBV27	TRBD1	TRBJ1-5	-	CASSFLRDREMPNQPQHF	TGTGCCAGCAGTTTCCTTCGGGACAGGGAAATGCCCAATCAGCCCCAGCATTTT
TRBV27	TRBD1	TRBJ1-2	once	CASSSRQGLVHTF	TGTGCCAGCAGTTCCCGACAGGGGTTGGTCCACACCTTC
TRBV27	TRBD1	TRBJ2-1	-	CASSYRGTYNEQFF	TGTGCCAGCAGTTACAGGGGGACCTACAATGAGCAGTTCTTC